This T cell receptor beta chain was identified in a study of cytomegalovirus exposure and HLA in healthy donors. Regarding the study as a whole: In vitro, a few CMV-associated chains proved specific for CMV antigens. 16,951 TCR beta sequences were associated with HLA alleles at 0.05 false discovery rate in a later analysis. Later findings reportedly placed an Asian-associated ancestry cluster below the roughly 700-donor mean for N-insertions.

A remark on this clone: Its specificity is unknown.

V shed 7 bases and J 7 bases; nucleotides not matched to a gene: 6. Germline V lookup: CDR1 MNHNS, CDR2 SASEGT. The CDR3 consists of 12 residues. Nominal health characterized the donors when sampled, though unrecorded immune exposures were likely. It was with 60 Vbeta and 13 Jbeta primers that the PCR ran. Repertoires were generated with immunoSEQ multiplex PCR, while TCRdb's copy carries only in-frame clones and drops some. Seen here are some 140,000 clones, roughly three quarters observed once, and the top ten hold 2.2%. This receptor was taken from a man aged 25 to 40 in good health and CMV-seronegative. Sequenced: PBMCs. V usage is TRBV6-1 and J usage is TRBJ1-2, with 7 positions matching TRBD1. The CDR3 DNA is TGTGCCAGCATTGGACAGGAGGGTGGCTACACCTTC. Translating it yields CASIGQEGGYTF.